This TCR beta chain derives from a study of Ad26.COV2.S vaccination and SARS-CoV-2 variants. Overall study context: Trial arm assignment for the donor was COV1001 Ad26.COV2.S. The authors gave Ad26.COV2.S intramuscularly, either once or twice 56 days apart.

The study's findings and limits: Recipients of either vaccine or placebo displayed similar breadth of non-spike TCRs. An underestimation of total T cell responses may have resulted from the TCR breadth and depth analyses.

Noted treatment: around 19 received Ad26.COV2.S at low or high dose, single or two shots; about 5 received placebo; per-sample allocation not given. Samples were taken on day 63 after the first vaccine or placebo injection. Sequencing was performed with immunoSEQ multiplex PCR; in TCRdb, only in-frame clones are kept and a portion is missing. The repertoire holds hundreds of thousands of clones, with roughly 87% as singletons. Of note for this clone: Its antigen remains unknown.

The specimen was peripheral blood, collected in a trial of Ad26.COV2.S vaccine versus placebo. This clonotype was obtained from a person aged 18-65 years who received the Ad26.COV2.S COVID-19 vaccine or a placebo.

The chain's CDR3 is CASSREQEQFF. CDR3 bases: TGTGCCAGCAGCCGTGAACAGGAGCAGTTCTTC. The V call is TRBV3-1 (or the pseudogene TRBV3-2), the J call TRBJ2-1; D unresolved. The CDR3 totals 11 residues. Per the germline V gene, CDR1 is LGHDT and CDR2 is YNNKEL (reference sequence). V gave up 4 bases and J gave up 10 bases, with 8 bases separating them.